This T cell receptor beta chain comes out of a study of CD8+CD57+ T cells in acquired aplastic anemia. General observations from the study: Shared by patients and controls, approximately 29 CD8+ CDR3s were abundant in patients.

CDR3 and TCR beta VDJ profiling relied on a genomic DNA template. From the reads, TCRdb called clonotypes with MiXCR, one entry per CDR3 protein. The profile shows just over 450,000 distinct CDR3 sequences, 25% to 40% of them singletons. As concerns this clonotype: Antigen specificity is unknown.

Selection for sequencing was limited to patients who had shown CD8+CD57+ cell expansion by flow cytometry. The material sequenced was sorted CD4+, CD8+, or CD8+CD57+ T cells (not recorded which) from PBMCs. The source is a human donor with aplastic anemia.

The CDR3 DNA sequence: TGTGCCAGTAGTATTGGGATACAAGAGACCCAGTACTTC. This codes for CASSIGIQETQYF. The rearrangement joins TRBV19 to TRBJ2-5; D not certain. Germline V CDR1 and CDR2: LNHDA, SQIVND (reference sequence). V was pared by 3 bases and J by 2 bases, with 7 bases between. There are 13 residues in the CDR3.